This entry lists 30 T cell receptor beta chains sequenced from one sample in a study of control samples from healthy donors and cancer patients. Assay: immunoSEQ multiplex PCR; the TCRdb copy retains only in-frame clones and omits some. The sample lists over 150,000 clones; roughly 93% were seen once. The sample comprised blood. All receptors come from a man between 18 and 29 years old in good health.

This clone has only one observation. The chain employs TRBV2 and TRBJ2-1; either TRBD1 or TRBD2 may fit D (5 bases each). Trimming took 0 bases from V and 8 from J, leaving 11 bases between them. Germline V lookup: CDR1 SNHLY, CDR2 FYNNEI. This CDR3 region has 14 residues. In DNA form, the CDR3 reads TGTGCCAGCAGTGAAGCTGAGAGGGGCGATGAGCAGTTCTTC. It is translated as CASSEAERGDEQFF.

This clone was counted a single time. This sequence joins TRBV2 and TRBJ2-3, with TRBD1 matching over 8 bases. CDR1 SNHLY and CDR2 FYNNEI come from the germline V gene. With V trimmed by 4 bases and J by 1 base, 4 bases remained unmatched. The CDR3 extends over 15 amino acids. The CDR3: CASSGETGGTDTQYF. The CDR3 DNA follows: TGTGCCAGCAGTGGGGAGACAGGGGGCACAGATACGCAGTATTTT.

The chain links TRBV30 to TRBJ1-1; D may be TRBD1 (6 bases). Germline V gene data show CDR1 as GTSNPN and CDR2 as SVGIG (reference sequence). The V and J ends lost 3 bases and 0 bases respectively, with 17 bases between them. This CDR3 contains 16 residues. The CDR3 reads CAWSARRGGLNTEAFF. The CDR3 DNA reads TGTGCCTGGAGCGCCCGTCGGGGGGGGCTGAACACTGAAGCTTTCTTT.

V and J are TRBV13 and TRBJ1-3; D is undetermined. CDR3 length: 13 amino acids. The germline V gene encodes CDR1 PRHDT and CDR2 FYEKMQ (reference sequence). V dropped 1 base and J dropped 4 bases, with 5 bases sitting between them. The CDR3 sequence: CASSLDLGNTIYF. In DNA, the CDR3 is TGTGCCAGCAGCTTAGATCTGGGAAACACCATATATTTT. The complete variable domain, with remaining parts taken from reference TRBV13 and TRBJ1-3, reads AAGVIQSPRHLIKEKRETATLKCYPIPRHDTVYWYQQGPGQDPQFLISFYEKMQSDKGSIPDRFSAQQFSDYHSELNMSSLELGDSALYFCASSLDLGNTIYFGEGSWLTVV.

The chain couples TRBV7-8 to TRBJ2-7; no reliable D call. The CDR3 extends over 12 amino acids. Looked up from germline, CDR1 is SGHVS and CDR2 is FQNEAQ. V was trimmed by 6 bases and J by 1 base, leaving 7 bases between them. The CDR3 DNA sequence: TGTGCCAGCAGTCGGAGTTCCTACGAGCAGTACTTC. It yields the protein CASSRSSYEQYF.

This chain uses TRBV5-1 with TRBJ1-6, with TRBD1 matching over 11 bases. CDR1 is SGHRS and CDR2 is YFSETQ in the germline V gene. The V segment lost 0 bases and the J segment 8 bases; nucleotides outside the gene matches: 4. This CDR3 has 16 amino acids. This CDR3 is CASSLDPGQGDSPLHF. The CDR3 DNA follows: TGCGCCAGCAGCTTGGACCCGGGACAGGGGGATTCACCCCTCCACTTT.

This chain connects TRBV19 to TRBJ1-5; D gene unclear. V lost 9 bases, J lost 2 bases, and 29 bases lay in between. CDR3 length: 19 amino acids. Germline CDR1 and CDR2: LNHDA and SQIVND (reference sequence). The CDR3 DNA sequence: TGTGCCAGCCAATACATGGTGGGCCCGTCGTTTGTGGGCAATCAGCCCCAGCATTTT. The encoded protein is CASQYMVGPSFVGNQPQHF.

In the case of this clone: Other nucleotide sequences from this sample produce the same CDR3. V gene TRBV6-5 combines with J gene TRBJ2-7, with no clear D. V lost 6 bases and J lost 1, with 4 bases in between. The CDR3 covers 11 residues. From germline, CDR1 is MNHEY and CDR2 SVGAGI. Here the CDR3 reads CASRGSYEQYF. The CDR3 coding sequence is TGTGCCAGCAGGGGGTCCTACGAGCAGTACTTC.

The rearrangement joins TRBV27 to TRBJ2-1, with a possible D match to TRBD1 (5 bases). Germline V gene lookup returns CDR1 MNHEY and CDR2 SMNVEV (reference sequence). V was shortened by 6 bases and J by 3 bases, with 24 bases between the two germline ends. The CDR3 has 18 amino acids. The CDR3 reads CASSHDSRVFRGYNEQFF. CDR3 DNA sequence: TGTGCCAGCAGCCACGACAGTAGGGTATTCCGTGGCTACAATGAGCAGTTCTTC.

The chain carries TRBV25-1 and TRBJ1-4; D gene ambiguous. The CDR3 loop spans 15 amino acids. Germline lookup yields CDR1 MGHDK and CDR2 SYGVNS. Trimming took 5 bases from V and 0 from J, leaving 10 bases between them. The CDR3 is CASSMRSSTNEKLFF. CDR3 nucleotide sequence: TGTGCCAGCAGTATGCGGTCCTCAACTAATGAAAAACTGTTTTTT.

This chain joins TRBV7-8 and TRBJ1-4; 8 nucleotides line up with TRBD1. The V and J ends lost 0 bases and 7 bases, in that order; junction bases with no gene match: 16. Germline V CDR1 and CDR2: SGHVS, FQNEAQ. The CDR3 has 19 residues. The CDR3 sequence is CASSLASGLGRGRVEKLFF. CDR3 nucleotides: TGTGCCAGCAGCTTAGCGTCGGGTCTGGGCAGGGGGCGGGTTGAAAAACTGTTTTTT.

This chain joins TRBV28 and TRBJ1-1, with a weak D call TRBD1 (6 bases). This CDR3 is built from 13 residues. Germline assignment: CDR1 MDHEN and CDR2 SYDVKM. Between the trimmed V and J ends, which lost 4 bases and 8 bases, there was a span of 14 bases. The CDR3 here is CASSSLTQGEAFF. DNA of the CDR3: TGTGCCAGCAGTTCCTTGACCCAGGGGGAAGCTTTCTTT.

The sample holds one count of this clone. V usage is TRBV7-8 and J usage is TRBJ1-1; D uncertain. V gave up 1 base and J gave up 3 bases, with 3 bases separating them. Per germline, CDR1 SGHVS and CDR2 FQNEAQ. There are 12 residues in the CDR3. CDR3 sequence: CASSLGYTEAFF. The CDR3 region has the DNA TGTGCCAGCAGCTTAGGGTACACTGAAGCTTTCTTT. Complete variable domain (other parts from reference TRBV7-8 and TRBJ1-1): GAGVSQSPRYKVAKRGQDVALRCDPISGHVSLFWYQQALGQGPEFLTYFQNEAQLDKSGLPSDRFFAERPEGSVSTLKIQRTQQEDSAVYLCASSLGYTEAFFGQGTRLTVV.

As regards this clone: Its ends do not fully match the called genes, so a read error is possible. CDR3 coding DNA: TGTGCCAGCAGATTAAGACCGGGACTAGCGGGGGAAGAGACCCAGTACTTC. It encodes CASRLRPGLAGEETQYF. The chain has TRBV7-3 and TRBJ2-5; 14 bases map to TRBD2. The CDR3 sequence is 17 residues long. Per the germline V gene, CDR1 is SGHTA and CDR2 is FQGTGA.

This CDR3 is CASRPTGQKSDTQYF. CDR3 sequence (DNA): TGTGCCAGCAGACCGACGGGACAGAAATCAGATACGCAGTATTTT. J is TRBJ2-3 and V is TRBV6-5; 7 bases are shared with TRBD1. Germline V gene data show CDR1 as MNHEY and CDR2 as SVGAGI. The CDR3 loop spans 15 amino acids. Trimming cost V 6 bases and J 4 bases; bases outside gene matches: 10.

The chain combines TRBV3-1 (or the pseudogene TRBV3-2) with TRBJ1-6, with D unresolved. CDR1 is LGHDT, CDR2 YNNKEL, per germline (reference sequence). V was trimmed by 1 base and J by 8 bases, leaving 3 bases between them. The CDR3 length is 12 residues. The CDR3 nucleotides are TGTGCCAGCAGCCAAGTCGATTCACCCCTCCACTTT. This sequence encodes CASSQVDSPLHF.

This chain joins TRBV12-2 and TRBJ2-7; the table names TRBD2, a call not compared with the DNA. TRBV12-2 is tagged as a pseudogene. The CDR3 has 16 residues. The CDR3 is CASRPSSGGSRYEQYF. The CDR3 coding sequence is TGTGCAAGTCGCCCCTCTAGCGGGGGAAGTCGGTACGAGCAGTACTTC.

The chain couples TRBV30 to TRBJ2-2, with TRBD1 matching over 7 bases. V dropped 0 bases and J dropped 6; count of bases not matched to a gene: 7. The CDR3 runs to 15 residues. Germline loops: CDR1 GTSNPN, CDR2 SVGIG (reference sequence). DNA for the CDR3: TGTGCCTGGAGTGTACAGGGGCCCGCGGCCGGGGAGCTGTTTTTT. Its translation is CAWSVQGPAAGELFF. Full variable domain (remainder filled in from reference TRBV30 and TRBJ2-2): SQTIHQWPATLVQPVGSPLSLECTVEGTSNPNLYWYRQAAGRGLQLLFYSVGIGQISSEVPQNLSASRPQDRQFILSSKKLLLSDSGFYLCAWSVQGPAAGELFFGEGSRLTVL.

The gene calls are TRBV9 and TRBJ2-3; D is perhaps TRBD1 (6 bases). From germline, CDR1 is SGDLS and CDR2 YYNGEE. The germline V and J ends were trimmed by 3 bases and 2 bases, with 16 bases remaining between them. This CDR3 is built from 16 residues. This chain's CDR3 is CASSGRDNRHTDTQYF. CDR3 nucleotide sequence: TGTGCCAGCAGCGGCCGGGACAACAGACACACAGATACGCAGTATTTT.

DNA for the CDR3: TGCAGCGTTAGGGACCTAGGGACTAGCGGGGCGCCCTACGAGCAGTACTTC. Translating gives CSVRDLGTSGAPYEQYF. The V and J genes are TRBV29-1 and TRBJ2-7, with TRBD2 matching over 13 bases. CDR3 length equals 17 residues. Germline CDR1 is SQVTM and CDR2 is ANQGSEA. The ends lost 5 bases at V and 2 bases at J; junction bases unmatched: 12.

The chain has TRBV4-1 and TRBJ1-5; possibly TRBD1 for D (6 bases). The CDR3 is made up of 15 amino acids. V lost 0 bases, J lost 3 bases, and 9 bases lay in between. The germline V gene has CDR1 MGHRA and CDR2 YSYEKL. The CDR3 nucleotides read TGCGCCAGCAGCCAAGACAGGGGCACCAATCAGCCCCAGCATTTT. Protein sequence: CASSQDRGTNQPQHF.

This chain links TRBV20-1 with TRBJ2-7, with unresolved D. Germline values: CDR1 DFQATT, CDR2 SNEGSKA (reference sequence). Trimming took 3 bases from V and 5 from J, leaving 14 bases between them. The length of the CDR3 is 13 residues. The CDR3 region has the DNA TGCAGTGCTAGTGGGCCGGCCTTTAACGAGCAGTACTTC. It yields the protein CSASGPAFNEQYF.

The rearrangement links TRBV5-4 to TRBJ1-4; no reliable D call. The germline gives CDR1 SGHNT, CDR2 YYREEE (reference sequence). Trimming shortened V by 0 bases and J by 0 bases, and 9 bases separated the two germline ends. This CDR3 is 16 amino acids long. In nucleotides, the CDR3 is TGTGCCAGCAGCTTGGGTCCAGGAGCAACTAATGAAAAACTGTTTTTT. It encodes CASSLGPGATNEKLFF. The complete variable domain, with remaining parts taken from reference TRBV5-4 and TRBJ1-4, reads ETGVTQSPTHLIKTRGQQVTLRCSSQSGHNTVSWYQQALGQGPQFIFQYYREEENGRGNFPPRFSGLQFPNYSSELNVNALELDDSALYLCASSLGPGATNEKLFFGSGTQLSVL.

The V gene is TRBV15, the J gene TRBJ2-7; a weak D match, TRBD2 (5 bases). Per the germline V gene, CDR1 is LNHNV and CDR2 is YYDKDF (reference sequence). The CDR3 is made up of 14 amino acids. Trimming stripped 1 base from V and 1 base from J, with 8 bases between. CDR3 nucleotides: TGTGCCACCAGCAGAGTGTCGGGATCCTACGAGCAGTACTTC. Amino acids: CATSRVSGSYEQYF.

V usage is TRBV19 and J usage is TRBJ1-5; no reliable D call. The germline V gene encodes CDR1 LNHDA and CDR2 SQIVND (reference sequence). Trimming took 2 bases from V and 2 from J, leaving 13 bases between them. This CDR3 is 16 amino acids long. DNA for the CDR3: TGTGCCAGTAGTATACCCCCATCGCTCGGCAATCAGCCCCAGCATTTT. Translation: CASSIPPSLGNQPQHF.

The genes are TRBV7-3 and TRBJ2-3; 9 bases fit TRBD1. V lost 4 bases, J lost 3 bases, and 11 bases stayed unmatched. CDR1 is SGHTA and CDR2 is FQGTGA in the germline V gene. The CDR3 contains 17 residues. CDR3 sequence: CASSSIAGTGLTDTQYF. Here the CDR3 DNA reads TGTGCCAGCAGCTCAATCGCCGGGACAGGGCTGACAGATACGCAGTATTTT.

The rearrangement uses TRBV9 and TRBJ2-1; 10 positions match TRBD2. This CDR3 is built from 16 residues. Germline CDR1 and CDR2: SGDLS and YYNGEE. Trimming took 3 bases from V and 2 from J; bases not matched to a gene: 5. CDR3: CASSAPGLATYNEQFF. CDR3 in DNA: TGTGCCAGCAGCGCTCCGGGACTAGCGACCTACAATGAGCAGTTCTTC.

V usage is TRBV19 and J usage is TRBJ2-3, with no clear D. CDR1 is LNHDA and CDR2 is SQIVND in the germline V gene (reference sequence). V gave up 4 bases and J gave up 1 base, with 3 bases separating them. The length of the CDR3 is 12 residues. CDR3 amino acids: CASSTRTDTQYF. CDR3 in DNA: TGTGCCAGTAGTACCCGCACAGATACGCAGTATTTT.

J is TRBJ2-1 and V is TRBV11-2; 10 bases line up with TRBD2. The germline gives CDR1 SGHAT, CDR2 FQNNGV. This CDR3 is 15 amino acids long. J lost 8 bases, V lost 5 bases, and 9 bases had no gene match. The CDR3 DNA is TGTGCCAGCAGCGCGCTAGCGGGGGTTTCGGATGAGCAGTTCTTC. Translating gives CASSALAGVSDEQFF.

This CDR3 reads CASSQHEALYF. CDR3 in DNA: TGTGCCAGCAGCCAGCATGAAGCACTGTACTTC. The J gene is TRBJ2-7, the V gene TRBV3-1 (or the pseudogene TRBV3-2); D is unclear. CDR3 length: 11 residues. Trimming stripped 3 bases from V and 12 bases from J, with 12 bases between. Germline CDR1 LGHDT, CDR2 YNNKEL (reference sequence).